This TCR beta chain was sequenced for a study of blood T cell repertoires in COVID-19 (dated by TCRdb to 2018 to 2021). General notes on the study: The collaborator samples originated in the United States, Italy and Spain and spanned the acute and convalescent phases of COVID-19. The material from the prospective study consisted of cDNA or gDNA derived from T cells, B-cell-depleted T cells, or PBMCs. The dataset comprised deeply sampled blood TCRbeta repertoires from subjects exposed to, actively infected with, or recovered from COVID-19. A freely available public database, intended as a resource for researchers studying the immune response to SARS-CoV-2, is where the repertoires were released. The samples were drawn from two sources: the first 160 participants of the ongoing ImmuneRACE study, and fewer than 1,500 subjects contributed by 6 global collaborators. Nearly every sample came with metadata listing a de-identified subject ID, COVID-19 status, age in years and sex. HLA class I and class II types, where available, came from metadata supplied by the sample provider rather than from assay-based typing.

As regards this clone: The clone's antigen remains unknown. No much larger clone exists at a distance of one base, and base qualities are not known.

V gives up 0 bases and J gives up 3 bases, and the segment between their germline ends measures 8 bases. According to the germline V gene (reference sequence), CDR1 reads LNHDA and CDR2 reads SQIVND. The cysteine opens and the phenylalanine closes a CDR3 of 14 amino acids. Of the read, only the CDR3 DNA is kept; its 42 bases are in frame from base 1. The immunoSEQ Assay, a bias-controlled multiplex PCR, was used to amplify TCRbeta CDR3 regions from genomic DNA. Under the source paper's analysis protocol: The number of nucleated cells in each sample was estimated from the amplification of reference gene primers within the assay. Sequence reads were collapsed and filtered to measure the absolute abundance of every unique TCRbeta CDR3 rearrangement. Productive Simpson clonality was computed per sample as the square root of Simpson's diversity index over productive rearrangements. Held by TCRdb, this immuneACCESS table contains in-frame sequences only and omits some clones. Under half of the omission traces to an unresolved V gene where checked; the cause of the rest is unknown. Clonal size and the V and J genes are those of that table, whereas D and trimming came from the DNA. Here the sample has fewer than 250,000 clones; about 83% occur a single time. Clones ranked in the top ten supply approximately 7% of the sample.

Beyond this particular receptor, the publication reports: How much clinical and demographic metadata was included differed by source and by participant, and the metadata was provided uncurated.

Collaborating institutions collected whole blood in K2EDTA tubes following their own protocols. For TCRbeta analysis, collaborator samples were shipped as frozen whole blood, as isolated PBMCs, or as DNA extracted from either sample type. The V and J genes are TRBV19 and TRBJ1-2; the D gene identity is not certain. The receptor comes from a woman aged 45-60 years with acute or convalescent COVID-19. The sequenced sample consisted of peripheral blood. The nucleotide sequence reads TGTGCCAGTAGTATAGAGCCGGGGTACTATGGCTACACCTTC. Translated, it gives CASSIEPGYYGYTF. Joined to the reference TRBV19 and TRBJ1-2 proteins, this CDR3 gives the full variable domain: DGGITQSPKYLFRKEGQNVTLSCEQNLNHDAMYWYRQDPGQGLRLIYYSQIVNDFQKGDIAEGYSVSREKKESFPLTVTSAQKNPTAFYLCASSIEPGYYGYTFGSGTRLTVV.